The clone carrying this TCR beta chain was counted many times. CDR1 is SEHNR, CDR2 FQNEAQ, per germline (reference sequence). V was cut by 6 bases and J by 3 bases, with 14 bases left in between. The CDR3 runs 15 residues. Some clones are missing from TCRdb's copy, which holds only in-frame ones; the method was immunoSEQ multiplex PCR. The sample carries 200,000 to 300,000 clones, 70% to 90% recorded once. The data belong to a study of blood T cell repertoires in COVID-19. Study as a whole: From the United States, Italy and Spain came samples of acute and convalescent COVID-19.

The receptor was derived from an older woman with COVID-19, enrolled during active disease. The chain combines TRBV7-9 with TRBJ1-4; D is uncertain. Sequencing used peripheral blood. CDR3 protein: CASSTFRDANEKLFF. In DNA, the CDR3 is TGTGCCAGCAGTACCTTCCGGGATGCTAATGAAAAACTGTTTTTT.